This note documents a single TCR beta chain sequence. Antigen unknown. V gave up 3 bases and J gave up 6 bases; unmatched junction bases: 5. CDR3 length equals 14 residues. Germline values: CDR1 LNHNV, CDR2 YYDKDF (reference sequence). The PCR ran on 60 Vbeta and 13 Jbeta primers. Generated by immunoSEQ multiplex PCR, the TCRdb table keeps only in-frame clones and is missing some. Of some 130,000 clones in the sample, around 63% were seen once. The data were taken from a study of cytomegalovirus exposure and HLA in healthy donors. Study-level background: One earlier analysis, a look at some 180 million T cells, found about 110 million unique TCR beta sequences. Study results and caveats: Overall, roughly 150 TCR beta chains were annotated as cytomegalovirus-associated. Highly shared sequence variants in one cluster were likely a sequencing artifact.

The source material was PBMCs. The rearrangement uses TRBV15 and TRBJ2-1; 7 bases agree with TRBD1. This sequence originates from a human donor in good health. The CDR3 nucleotides are TGTGCCACCAGCAGGTTGTCAGGGGGCAATGAGCAGTTCTTC. This encodes CATSRLSGGNEQFF.